The source of this T cell receptor (beta chain) is a study of type 1 regulatory T cells. The wider study: This in vitro CD4 product, T-allo10, is enriched for Tr1 cells and alloantigen-specific.

Study findings and constraints: Compared with non-Tr1 cells, Tr1 cells showed a narrower TCR repertoire.

Unmatched junction bases numbered 4, after V lost 3 bases and J lost 1 base. CDR3 length: 15 residues. Germline V gives CDR1 GTSNPN, CDR2 SVGIG (reference sequence). In TCRdb, the reads were re-called with MiXCR into one record per CDR3 protein. The profile shows tens of thousands of distinct CDR3 sequences, less than 70% of them singletons. This clonotype has only a few counts. Its target is not known. The chain couples TRBV30 to TRBJ2-7, with 12 nucleotides matching TRBD1. The clonotype comes from a human donor in good health. Sequencing was done on a sample of cultured non-Tr1 T cells, either the whole culture or a sorted T cell fraction (not recorded which). The CDR3 bases are TGTGCCTGGAGGAAGGGACAGGGGGCTTCCTACGAGCAGTACTTC. Its protein is CAWRKGQGASYEQYF.